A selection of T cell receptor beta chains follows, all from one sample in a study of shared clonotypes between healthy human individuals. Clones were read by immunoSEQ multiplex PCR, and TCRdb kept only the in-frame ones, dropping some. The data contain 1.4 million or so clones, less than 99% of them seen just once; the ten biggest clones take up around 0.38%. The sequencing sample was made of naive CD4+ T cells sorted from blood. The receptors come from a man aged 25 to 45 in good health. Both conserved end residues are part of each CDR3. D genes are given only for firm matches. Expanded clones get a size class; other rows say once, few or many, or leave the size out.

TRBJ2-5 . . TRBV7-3 CASSVQETQYF TGTGCCAGCAGCGTCCAAGAGACCCAGTACTTC
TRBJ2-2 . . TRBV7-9 CASSELARPGELFF TGTGCCAGCTCTGAACTAGCTCGACCCGGGGAGCTGTTTTTT
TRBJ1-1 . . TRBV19 CASSMPSTAFF TGTGCCAGTAGTATGCCCAGTACGGCTTTCTTT
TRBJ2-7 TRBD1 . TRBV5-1 CASSATGTGSFEQYF TGCGCCAGCAGCGCAACCGGGACAGGGTCGTTCGAGCAGTACTTC
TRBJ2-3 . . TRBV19 CASSVGITDTQYF TGTGCCAGTAGTGTCGGGATCACAGATACGCAGTATTTT
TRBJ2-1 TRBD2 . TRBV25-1 CASSEPTGTTSHNEQFF TGTGCCAGCAGTGAACCCACCGGGACTACGTCCCACAATGAGCAGTTCTTC
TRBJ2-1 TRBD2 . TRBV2 CASSGNNLAGDSSTYNEQFF TGTGCCAGCAGTGGGAATAATCTAGCGGGAGATAGTAGCACCTACAATGAGCAGTTCTTC
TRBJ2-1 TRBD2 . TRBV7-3 CASSLTFPDIPLAGGPYNEQFF TGTGCCAGCAGCTTAACTTTTCCCGACATCCCACTGGCGGGAGGGCCTTACAATGAGCAGTTCTTC
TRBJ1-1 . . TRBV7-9 CASSFSQTFGTEAFF TGTGCCAGCAGCTTTAGTCAAACGTTCGGCACTGAAGCTTTCTTT
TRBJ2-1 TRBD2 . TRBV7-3 CASSLTGTSGIYNEQFF TGTGCCAGCAGCTTAACCGGGACTAGCGGGATCTACAATGAGCAGTTCTTC
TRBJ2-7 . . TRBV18 CASSPTPFGYEQYF TGTGCCAGCTCACCCACGCCATTCGGTTACGAGCAGTACTTC
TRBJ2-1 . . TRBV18 CASSEGVVSNEQFF TGTGCCAGCTCTGAGGGGGTCGTTAGCAATGAGCAGTTCTTC
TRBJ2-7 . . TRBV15 CATSRDVIYEQYF TGTGCCACCAGCAGAGATGTAATCTACGAGCAGTACTTC
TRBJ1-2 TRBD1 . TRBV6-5 CASSYGTGGDYGYTF TGTGCCAGCAGTTACGGGACAGGGGGCGACTATGGCTACACCTTC
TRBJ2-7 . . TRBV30 CAWSLRGSPTYEQYF TGTGCCTGGAGTCTTCGGGGGTCCCCCACCTACGAGCAGTACTTC
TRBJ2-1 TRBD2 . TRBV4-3 CASSHRPGGHLYNEQFF TGCGCCAGCAGCCACCGTCCGGGGGGGCACCTTTACAATGAGCAGTTCTTC
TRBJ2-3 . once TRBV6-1 CASAQSTDTQYF TGTGCCAGCGCTCAAAGCACAGATACGCAGTATTTT